These 22 T cell receptor beta chains came from one sample sequenced in a study of OX40 agonist ivuxolimab in advanced cancers. Measured with immunoSEQ multiplex PCR; TCRdb has only the in-frame clones, and not every one. Of about 60,000 clones listed, around 87% are singletons. The material was CD4+ or CD8+ T cells sorted from blood, obtained in a trial of the OX40 agonist ivuxolimab. The receptor set was obtained from an adult with an advanced solid tumor such as melanoma, head and neck, liver or kidney cancer.

The chain carries TRBV28 and TRBJ2-1; TRBD2 agrees at 8 bases. Germline values: CDR1 MDHEN, CDR2 SYDVKM. Losses at the gene ends were 4 bases for V and 0 bases for J; bases not matched to a gene: 5. The CDR3 runs to 16 residues. In DNA form, the CDR3 reads TGTGCCAGCAGTTCCTCAGGGACTAGCTCCTACAATGAGCAGTTCTTC. It specifies CASSSSGTSSYNEQFF.

The chain combines TRBV5-5 with TRBJ2-1; TRBD1 matches at 11 bases. Germline CDR1 reads SGHKS; CDR2 reads YYEKEE (reference sequence). The CDR3 length is 16 residues. V shed 0 bases and J 8 bases; nucleotides not matched to a gene: 7. The CDR3 DNA follows: TGTGCCAGCAGCTTGGAGGGACAGGGGGATGTCGATGAGCAGTTCTTC. As protein: CASSLEGQGDVDEQFF.

This clone was counted once. The CDR3 DNA reads as TGTGCCAGCAGTTCCGACACCACGCGGCCCCAGCATTTT. Translating gives CASSSDTTRPQHF. The chain recombines TRBV6-6 with TRBJ1-5; no definite D call. Per germline, CDR1 MNHNY and CDR2 SVGAGI (reference sequence). The CDR3 loop spans 13 amino acids. Trimming pared 4 bases from V and 9 bases from J, leaving 13 bases between.

This rearrangement joins TRBV6-1 to TRBJ1-5; D gene uncertain. CDR1 MNHNS and CDR2 SASEGT come from the germline V gene. The CDR3 spans 14 residues. V was trimmed by 8 bases and J by 2 bases, leaving 13 bases between them. CDR3 loop: CASLYTGGNQPQHF. In DNA form, the CDR3 reads TGTGCCAGCCTATATACCGGGGGCAATCAGCCCCAGCATTTT.

This rearrangement joins TRBV28 to TRBJ1-5; 7 nucleotides align to TRBD1. Germline trimming cut 7 bases from V and 3 bases from J; bases unmatched to any gene: 6. The CDR3 runs to 14 residues. Germline loops: CDR1 MDHEN, CDR2 SYDVKM. CDR3 DNA sequence: TGTGCCAGCACCTTCGACAGGGTCAATCAGCCCCAGCATTTT. Its protein product is CASTFDRVNQPQHF.

V gene TRBV4-1 combines with J gene TRBJ1-3, with TRBD1 as a possible D gene (6 bases). Trimming took off 2 bases at V and 0 bases at J, with 11 bases between the two ends. CDR1 is MGHRA and CDR2 is YSYEKL in the germline V gene. This CDR3 comprises 16 residues. The CDR3: CASSQPGQISGNTIYF. Here the CDR3 DNA reads TGCGCCAGCAGCCAACCCGGACAGATCTCTGGAAACACCATATATTTT.

This rearrangement joins TRBV28 to TRBJ1-5; no definite D call. The CDR3 has 16 amino acids. The germline V gene encodes CDR1 MDHEN and CDR2 SYDVKM. With 8 bases removed from V and 0 bases from J, the gap between germline ends came to 17 bases. The CDR3 nucleotides are TGTGCCAGCGGCTCTCATCCTGGGTCTAGCAATCAGCCCCAGCATTTT. It codes for CASGSHPGSSNQPQHF.

This clone came up once. The J gene is TRBJ1-1, the V gene TRBV18; tentative D call: TRBD1 (5 bases). Germline CDR1 and CDR2: KGHSH and LQKENI. This CDR3 is 14 amino acids long. The ends were cut back, 3 bases at V and 1 base at J, with 9 bases in the middle. The CDR3 is CASSPGLANTEAFF. The DNA of the CDR3 is TGTGCCAGCTCACCGGGACTCGCGAACACTGAAGCTTTCTTT.

As DNA, the CDR3 is TGTGCCAGCAGCTTAATTGTAGGGAACACTGAAGCTTTCTTT. Amino acids: CASSLIVGNTEAFF. V and J are TRBV7-8 and TRBJ1-1; D unclear. This CDR3 comprises 14 residues. Germline CDR1 is SGHVS and CDR2 is FQNEAQ. Trimming took off 2 bases at V and 1 base at J, with 8 bases between the two ends.

The rearrangement uses TRBV19 and TRBJ2-1, with 9 nucleotides matching TRBD2. The germline V gene encodes CDR1 LNHDA and CDR2 SQIVND (reference sequence). The CDR3 consists of 16 residues. J was trimmed by 4 bases and V by 5 bases; bases with no gene match: 9. The CDR3 is CASSSRTSARYNEQFF. CDR3 nucleotides: TGTGCCAGTAGTTCCAGGACTAGCGCCCGATACAATGAGCAGTTCTTC. Looking up the rest from reference TRBV19 and TRBJ2-1 gives the full variable domain: DGGITQSPKYLFRKEGQNVTLSCEQNLNHDAMYWYRQDPGQGLRLIYYSQIVNDFQKGDIAEGYSVSREKKESFPLTVTSAQKNPTAFYLCASSSRTSARYNEQFFGPGTRLTVL.

The CDR3 is CASSPGHLYEQYF. The CDR3 DNA reads TGTGCCAGCTCACCGGGACACCTCTACGAGCAGTACTTC. The chain is built from TRBV18 and TRBJ2-7; D perhaps matches TRBD1 (6 bases). Germline V gene data show CDR1 as KGHSH and CDR2 as LQKENI. Trimming cost V 3 bases and J 3 bases, with 9 bases left between them. The CDR3 spans 13 residues.

This sequence joins TRBV19 and TRBJ1-1, with 7 bases identical to TRBD1. The CDR3 is made up of 11 amino acids. The V segment lost 6 bases and the J segment 11 bases; nucleotides outside the gene matches: 6. Germline-derived CDR1 and CDR2 are LNHDA and SQIVND (reference sequence). CDR3 nucleotide sequence: TGTGCCAGTAGAAGACAGGGTTGGGCTTTCTTT. Translating gives CASRRQGWAFF.

The rearrangement links TRBV6-5 to TRBJ1-2; no firm D call. Trimming took off 0 bases at V and 8 bases at J, with 13 bases between the two ends. The CDR3 consists of 14 residues. Per germline, CDR1 MNHEY and CDR2 SVGAGI. CDR3 region: CASSYSNSAGGYTF. DNA of the CDR3: TGTGCCAGCAGTTACTCCAACAGCGCCGGGGGCTACACCTTC.

The chain joins TRBV7-9 to TRBJ1-1; 7 nucleotides match TRBD1. V was clipped by 5 bases and J by 0 bases; unmatched bases: 6. The CDR3 is 15 amino acids. Looked up from germline, CDR1 is SEHNR and CDR2 is FQNEAQ (reference sequence). In DNA form, the CDR3 reads TGTGCCAGCAGCCAAAGGACAGGCGTGAACACTGAAGCTTTCTTT. It is translated as CASSQRTGVNTEAFF. The entire variable domain, with the rest obtained from reference TRBV7-9 and TRBJ1-1, is as follows: DTGVSQNPRHKITKRGQNVTFRCDPISEHNRLYWYRQTLGQGPEFLTYFQNEAQLEKSRLLSDRFSAERPKGSFSTLEIQRTEQGDSAMYLCASSQRTGVNTEAFFGQGTRLTVV.

V gene TRBV27 combines with J gene TRBJ1-5, with D perhaps matching TRBD1 (5 bases). V was shortened by 3 bases and J by 3 bases, with 9 bases between the two germline ends. The CDR3 runs 14 residues. The germline CDR1 and CDR2 sequences are MNHEY and SMNVEV (reference sequence). The CDR3 DNA follows: TGTGCCAGCAGTTTTGCAGGGACCAATCAGCCCCAGCATTTT. Its protein product is CASSFAGTNQPQHF.

This clone came up once. The CDR3 reads CASSPELGRGAFF. The CDR3 DNA follows: TGTGCCAGTAGTCCCGAACTCGGGCGCGGAGCTTTCTTT. The V gene is TRBV19, the J gene TRBJ1-1; D remains unclear. V was pared by 5 bases and J by 10 bases, with 17 bases between. CDR1 LNHDA and CDR2 SQIVND come from the germline V gene (reference sequence). The CDR3 totals 13 residues.

This rearrangement joins TRBV7-8 to TRBJ1-5, with TRBD1 as a possible D gene (6 bases). There are 16 residues in the CDR3. Trimming removed 5 bases at V and 6 bases at J, with 20 bases between. The germline CDR1 and CDR2 sequences are SGHVS and FQNEAQ. CDR3 protein: CASSPTTGTRFQPQHF. CDR3 nucleotides: TGTGCCAGCAGCCCGACGACCGGGACACGATTTCAGCCCCAGCATTTT.

The J gene is TRBJ1-5, the V gene TRBV9; D call uncertain. From germline, CDR1 is SGDLS and CDR2 YYNGEE. V was cut by 0 bases and J by 3 bases, with 10 bases left in between. This CDR3 has 15 residues. This CDR3 reads CASSVDSYPNQPQHF. The CDR3 bases are TGTGCCAGCAGCGTAGACAGTTACCCCAATCAGCCCCAGCATTTT. Full variable domain (rest looked up from reference TRBV9 and TRBJ1-5): DSGVTQTPKHLITATGQRVTLRCSPRSGDLSVYWYQQSLDQGLQFLIQYYNGEERAKGNILERFSAQQFPDLHSELNLSSLELGDSALYFCASSVDSYPNQPQHFGDGTRLSIL.

This chain joins TRBV27 and TRBJ2-7; 14 bases line up with TRBD2. The germline gives CDR1 MNHEY, CDR2 SMNVEV (reference sequence). The CDR3 contains 16 residues. J gave up 0 bases and V 5 bases, and 3 bases lay outside the gene matches. Written as DNA, the CDR3 is TGTGCCAGCAGTGACGGACTAGCGGGAGGCTCCTACGAGCAGTACTTC. Translated: CASSDGLAGGSYEQYF.

The chain joins TRBV7-6 to TRBJ2-7, with D unclear. The V gene lost 2 bases and the J gene lost 9 bases, with 17 bases spanning the gap. Germline V gene data show CDR1 as SGHVS and CDR2 as FNYEAQ. This CDR3 contains 14 residues. The CDR3 spells CASSLSRARPTQYF. DNA for the CDR3: TGTGCCAGCAGCTTATCCCGCGCGCGGCCGACGCAGTACTTC.

The J gene is TRBJ2-1, the V gene TRBV10-1; 7 positions match TRBD2. This CDR3 comprises 16 residues. Germline-derived CDR1 and CDR2 are WNHNN and SYGVQD (reference sequence). The trim removed 0 bases at V and 1 base at J, leaving 3 bases unmatched. CDR3 bases: TGCGCCAGCAGTGAGTCGGGGACTACATCCTACAATGAGCAGTTCTTC. This translates into CASSESGTTSYNEQFF.

V usage is TRBV19 and J usage is TRBJ2-1; either TRBD1 or TRBD2 may supply D (7 bases each). Germline loops: CDR1 LNHDA, CDR2 SQIVND (reference sequence). The ends were cut back, 7 bases at V and 0 bases at J, with 25 bases in the middle. The CDR3 spans 19 residues. The CDR3 reads CASKHDGPQRDSSYNEQFF. CDR3 nucleotides: TGTGCCAGTAAACACGATGGGCCACAGCGGGACAGCTCCTACAATGAGCAGTTCTTC.